This record covers a single T cell receptor (beta chain). Its antigen is currently unknown. The data originate from a study of vaccination effects on CD4 cells after COVID-19. Whole-study context: Two-dose vaccination with either BNT162b2 or mRNA-1273 was given to the participants.

Whole-study results and caveats: Few convalescent patients and no early post-infection timepoints were included in the study.

Germline-derived CDR1 and CDR2 are GTSNPN and SVGIG (reference sequence). This CDR3 has 15 amino acids. The V end was cut by 2 bases, the J end by 4 bases, with 15 bases between. After expansion with viral peptide pools in the ViraFEST assay, antigen-specific CD4+ T cells were sequenced. The authors isolated CD4+ T cells after less than eleven days of culture. The person's infection with SARS-CoV-2, confirmed by PCR, took place between March and December 2020. About 2 million PBMC were seeded per well and grown in the presence of 10 IU/ml IL-2 and 8 to 10 ug/ml peptides. Half the medium was swapped for IL-2 medium on days 3 and 7. The protocol was immunoSEQ multiplex PCR, while the TCRdb copy is restricted to in-frame clones and leaves out a portion. The repertoire holds about 26,000 clones, with approximately 80% as singletons.

This TCR came from a human donor who had a prior SARS-CoV-2 infection. Sequencing used CD4+ T cells from PBMCs cultured with HCoV-NL63 spike peptides, obtained before COVID-19 vaccination. The rearrangement joins TRBV30 to TRBJ1-5; tentatively, D is TRBD1 (5 bases). The chain's CDR3 is CAWSPWGRMNQPQHF. The CDR3 DNA sequence: TGTGCCTGGAGTCCATGGGGGAGGATGAATCAGCCCCAGCATTTT.